These 30 T cell receptor beta chains originate from one sample sequenced in a study of T cells after yellow fever vaccination. TCRdb independently ran MiXCR on the 5' RACE reads; one entry per CDR3 protein. The data contain about 200,000 distinct CDR3 sequences, roughly 3.3% of them singletons. The sequencing used CD4+ T cells sorted from PBMCs, collected 10 days after the yellow fever booster vaccination. These TCRs come from a man between 18 and 35 years old who received the YFV17D yellow fever vaccine.

The table lists this clonotype with many counts. The rearrangement links TRBV7-2 to TRBJ2-1; no definite D call. There are 14 residues in the CDR3. V was shortened by 2 bases and J by 7 bases, with 12 bases between the two germline ends. CDR1 and CDR2 from the germline V gene are SGHTA and FQGNSA. The CDR3 loop reads CASSLSGVFNEQFF. Written as DNA, the CDR3 is TGTGCCAGCAGCTTATCTGGGGTTTTTAATGAGCAGTTCTTC.

The rearrangement uses TRBV5-1 and TRBJ1-1; D possibly corresponds to TRBD1 (5 bases). Germline V CDR1 and CDR2: SGHRS, YFSETQ. The CDR3 extends over 16 amino acids. V lost 0 bases and J lost 0, with 12 bases in between. The CDR3 region is CASSLGAAGMNTEAFF. The DNA for the CDR3 is TGCGCCAGCAGCTTGGGAGCGGCAGGGATGAACACTGAAGCTTTCTTT.

This clonotype was seen many times. The chain combines TRBV4-1 with TRBJ2-2, with 9 bases that match TRBD1. The trim removed 4 bases at V and 4 bases at J, leaving 4 bases unmatched. This CDR3 has 15 residues. CDR1 and CDR2 (germline): MGHRA, YSYEKL. CDR3 in DNA: TGCGCCAGCAGCCGAGGACAGGGGACCACCGGGGAGCTGTTTTTT. Encoded protein: CASSRGQGTTGELFF.

This clonotype occurred many times. The chain joins TRBV10-3 to TRBJ2-2; tentatively, D is TRBD1 (6 bases). Germline V gene data show CDR1 as ENHRY and CDR2 as SYGVKD. The CDR3 has 12 amino acids. V was cut by 7 bases and J by 7 bases, with 10 bases left in between. The CDR3 DNA reads as TGTGCCATCACACAGGGCAGCGGGGAGCTGTTTTTT. Residues: CAITQGSGELFF.

The table lists this clonotype with many counts. The chain has TRBV25-1 and TRBJ2-7, with D perhaps TRBD2 (6 bases). Trimming removed 5 bases at V and 7 bases at J, with 18 bases between. The CDR3 consists of 14 residues. Germline CDR1 and CDR2: MGHDK and SYGVNS. The CDR3 DNA follows: TGTGCCAGCAGTCCCTCCGGGGAGGTGGGTGAGCAGTACTTC. This encodes CASSPSGEVGEQYF.

The V and J genes are TRBV19 and TRBJ1-5, with 9 bases matching TRBD1. This CDR3 has 15 residues. Germline CDR1 is LNHDA and CDR2 is SQIVND (reference sequence). J gave up 1 base and V 4 bases, and 2 bases lay outside the gene matches. Here the CDR3 reads CASSKQGASNQPQHF. The CDR3, as DNA: TGTGCCAGTAGTAAACAGGGGGCCAGCAATCAGCCCCAGCATTTT.

The gene calls are TRBV7-2 and TRBJ2-5; TRBD2 matches at 11 bases. Germline CDR1 reads SGHTA; CDR2 reads FQGNSA. This CDR3 region has 16 residues. J gave up 3 bases and V 1 base, and 4 bases lay outside the gene matches. The CDR3 reads CASSLGALAGEETQYF. Written as DNA, the CDR3 is TGTGCCAGCAGCTTAGGAGCACTAGCGGGGGAAGAGACCCAGTACTTC.

This clonotype was recorded many times. The chain joins TRBV18 to TRBJ2-7; a weak D match, TRBD2 (6 bases). With 0 bases removed from V and 2 bases from J, the gap between germline ends came to 11 bases. CDR3 size: 15 residues. The germline V gene encodes CDR1 KGHSH and CDR2 LQKENI. In DNA form, the CDR3 reads TGTGCCAGCTCACCACCACTGGCGGGGACCTACGAGCAGTACTTC. Its protein product is CASSPPLAGTYEQYF.

This clonotype was recorded at least ten times. This chain joins TRBV10-3 and TRBJ2-1; TRBD1 is a possible D gene (6 bases). In germline, CDR1 is ENHRY, CDR2 SYGVKD. V was pared by 4 bases and J by 0 bases, with 10 bases between. The CDR3 runs to 15 residues. DNA for the CDR3: TGTGCCATCAGTGCAGGGGCCAGCTCCTACAATGAGCAGTTCTTC. This sequence encodes CAISAGASSYNEQFF.

This clonotype came up a few times. This chain connects TRBV2 to TRBJ1-1, with D possibly TRBD1 on 5 matching bases. V was trimmed by 7 bases and J by 1 base, leaving 10 bases between them. CDR3 length: 13 amino acids. Germline V lookup: CDR1 SNHLY, CDR2 FYNNEI. As DNA, the CDR3 is TGTGCCAGCACCGCAGGGCCGAACACTGAAGCTTTCTTT. It encodes CASTAGPNTEAFF.

The table lists this clonotype with many counts. This chain uses TRBV7-6 with TRBJ2-1; tentatively, D is TRBD1 (6 bases). Deletions cut 1 base from V and 7 bases from J, with 17 bases between. Germline V gives CDR1 SGHVS, CDR2 FNYEAQ. The length of the CDR3 is 16 residues. CDR3 protein: CASSLVSGPGENEQFF. The CDR3 DNA sequence: TGTGCCAGCAGCTTAGTATCCGGGCCAGGGGAAAATGAGCAGTTCTTC. Full variable domain (remainder filled in from reference TRBV7-6 and TRBJ2-1): GAGVSQSPRYKVTKRGQDVALRCDPISGHVSLYWYRQALGQGPEFLTYFNYEAQQDKSGLPNDRFSAERPEGSISTLTIQRTEQRDSAMYRCASSLVSGPGENEQFFGPGTRLTVL.

This clonotype came up many times. This chain links TRBV11-2 with TRBJ1-1; D is perhaps TRBD1 (5 bases). Germline values: CDR1 SGHAT, CDR2 FQNNGV. The CDR3 totals 15 residues. Trimming removed 7 bases at V and 4 bases at J, with 19 bases between. CDR3 coding DNA: TGTGCCAGCAACCCCCTCTTAGGGGCTGCCACTGAAGCTTTCTTT. Protein product: CASNPLLGAATEAFF.

This clonotype was observed at least ten times. This rearrangement joins TRBV5-1 to TRBJ2-5; tentatively, D is TRBD1 (6 bases). Germline V gene lookup returns CDR1 SGHRS and CDR2 YFSETQ. Trimming took off 4 bases at V and 5 bases at J, with 9 bases between the two ends. This CDR3 has 12 residues. The CDR3 loop reads CASSPTGETQYF. Here the CDR3 DNA reads TGCGCCAGCAGCCCTACAGGGGAGACCCAGTACTTC.

This clonotype was counted ten times or more. The CDR3 coding sequence is TGTGCCAGCAGCTTAGGCCAGGGACAAGAGCAGTACGTC. It encodes CASSLGQGQEQYV. V usage is TRBV7-9 and J usage is TRBJ2-7; TRBD1 is a possible D gene (6 bases). From germline, CDR1 is SEHNR and CDR2 FQNEAQ (reference sequence). V was shortened by 1 base and J by 7 bases, with 11 bases between the two germline ends. The CDR3 consists of 13 residues.

This clonotype was seen ten or more times. The CDR3 coding sequence is TGCAGCGTTGAGAATGTACACTCGAACACTGAAGCTTTCTTT. This gives the protein CSVENVHSNTEAFF. J is TRBJ1-1 and V is TRBV29-1; D is unclear. Germline V lookup: CDR1 SQVTM, CDR2 ANQGSEA. The CDR3 covers 14 residues. V lost 3 bases to trimming and J lost 1 base, with 12 bases between them.

This clonotype was counted ten times or more. The V and J genes are TRBV7-3 and TRBJ1-1, with TRBD1 as a possible D gene (5 bases). This CDR3 has 14 residues. V lost 0 bases, J lost 4 bases, and 9 bases lay in between. The germline CDR1 and CDR2 sequences are SGHTA and FQGTGA. CDR3 bases: TGTGCCAGCAGCTTAACCCAGGGTTCCACTGAAGCTTTCTTT. It specifies CASSLTQGSTEAFF.

In this sample, this clonotype turned up a few times. The chain couples TRBV12-3 or TRBV12-4 to TRBJ1-1; D possibly corresponds to TRBD1 (5 bases). V was clipped by 4 bases and J by 5 bases, with 11 bases between them. This CDR3 comprises 13 residues. This CDR3 is CASSSFGATEAFF. CDR3 DNA sequence: TGTGCCAGCAGTTCGTTTGGGGCAACTGAAGCTTTCTTT.

Here the CDR3 DNA reads TGTGCCAGTAGTATAGATCCGGGACAGAATCAGCCCCAGCATTTT. It encodes CASSIDPGQNQPQHF. The rearrangement links TRBV19 to TRBJ1-5; TRBD1 matches at 7 bases. Per germline, CDR1 LNHDA and CDR2 SQIVND (reference sequence). This CDR3 contains 15 residues. With V trimmed by 0 bases and J by 4 bases, 3 bases remained unmatched. The whole variable domain, filled in from reference TRBV19 and TRBJ1-5, reads DGGITQSPKYLFRKEGQNVTLSCEQNLNHDAMYWYRQDPGQGLRLIYYSQIVNDFQKGDIAEGYSVSREKKESFPLTVTSAQKNPTAFYLCASSIDPGQNQPQHFGDGTRLSIL.

This sequence joins TRBV5-4 and TRBJ1-4, with D possibly being TRBD1 (6 bases). CDR1 is SGHNT and CDR2 is YYREEE in the germline V gene (reference sequence). This CDR3 contains 14 residues. Trimming took 4 bases from V and 5 from J, leaving 12 bases between them. The DNA of the CDR3 is TGTGCCAGCAGCACCGGGACACGCAATGAAAAACTGTTTTTT. It specifies CASSTGTRNEKLFF.

This clonotype was observed at least ten times. The J gene is TRBJ2-7, the V gene TRBV7-2, with TRBD2 matching over 14 bases. Unmatched junction bases numbered 4, after V lost 0 bases and J lost 0 bases. The germline V gene has CDR1 SGHTA and CDR2 FQGNSA. This CDR3 has 18 residues. CDR3 nucleotide sequence: TGTGCCAGCAGCTTAGCGGTGGGACTAGCGGGGGACTCCTACGAGCAGTACTTC. This encodes CASSLAVGLAGDSYEQYF.

Only a few counts were recorded for this clonotype. V gene TRBV4-1 combines with J gene TRBJ2-3; 8 bases agree with TRBD1. Trimming removed 1 base from V and 5 bases from J; junction bases left unmatched: 11. Germline loops: CDR1 MGHRA, CDR2 YSYEKL. This CDR3 is 17 amino acids long. The CDR3 protein is CASSQGFNRGTGDTQYF. CDR3 DNA sequence: TGCGCCAGCAGCCAAGGGTTTAACAGGGGGACCGGAGATACGCAGTATTTT.

This clonotype was picked up many times. The chain carries TRBV12-3 or TRBV12-4 and TRBJ2-3; maybe TRBD1 (6 bases). V gave up 6 bases and J gave up 2 bases, with 12 bases separating them. CDR3 length equals 14 residues. The CDR3 DNA reads TGTGCCAGCAGACCGGGACAACACACAGATACGCAGTATTTT. This translates into CASRPGQHTDTQYF.

This clonotype was counted many times. V usage is TRBV7-2 and J usage is TRBJ2-7, with D possibly TRBD1 on 5 matching bases. The ends were cut back, 4 bases at V and 3 bases at J, with 10 bases in the middle. The germline V gene has CDR1 SGHTA and CDR2 FQGNSA. The CDR3 is made up of 13 amino acids. The DNA for the CDR3 is TGTGCCAGCAGCTCACAGGTGGGCTACGAGCAGTACGTC. This codes for CASSSQVGYEQYV.

This clonotype was observed at least ten times. The rearrangement uses TRBV10-3 and TRBJ2-1, with D possibly being TRBD2 (5 bases). With 3 bases removed from V and 2 bases from J, the gap between germline ends came to 11 bases. This CDR3 is built from 15 residues. Germline lookup yields CDR1 ENHRY and CDR2 SYGVKD. The CDR3 nucleotides are TGTGCCATCAGTGAAGGGCTGACTACCTACAATGAGCAGTTCTTC. Translating it yields CAISEGLTTYNEQFF.

The rearrangement joins TRBV20-1 to TRBJ2-3; no clear D. The CDR3 is made up of 14 amino acids. Trimming removed 5 bases from V and 1 base from J, with 13 bases in between. In germline, CDR1 is DFQATT, CDR2 SNEGSKA (reference sequence). CDR3 coding DNA: TGCAGTGCTCCAGGTCGAGAGCGCACAGATACGCAGTATTTT. It is translated as CSAPGRERTDTQYF.

This clonotype appeared a few times. The rearrangement joins TRBV4-1 to TRBJ1-5; 8 bases line up with TRBD1. The V segment lost 5 bases and the J segment 4 bases; nucleotides outside the gene matches: 4. This CDR3 region has 14 residues. From germline, CDR1 is MGHRA and CDR2 YSYEKL. The CDR3 nucleotides are TGCGCCAGCAGCAGGCAGGGGGCGAATCAGCCCCAGCATTTT. Its translation: CASSRQGANQPQHF.

This chain links TRBV20-1 with TRBJ2-1, with D possibly called TRBD1 or TRBD2 (5 bases each). The CDR3 runs to 13 residues. V was shortened by 6 bases and J by 9 bases, with 18 bases between the two germline ends. Germline loops: CDR1 DFQATT, CDR2 SNEGSKA (reference sequence). The CDR3 sequence is CSAPGTGYAEQFF. DNA for the CDR3: TGCAGTGCACCCGGGACGGGTTATGCTGAGCAGTTCTTC.

Ten or more counts support this clonotype. V usage is TRBV7-2 and J usage is TRBJ2-2; D ambiguous. V lost 1 base and J 4 bases, leaving 13 bases between the germline ends. CDR3 length: 16 residues. CDR1 and CDR2 (germline): SGHTA, FQGNSA. In DNA, the CDR3 is TGTGCCAGCAGCTTAGGCCGTTGGGGTGCCACCGGGGAGCTGTTTTTT. Protein: CASSLGRWGATGELFF.

V usage is TRBV27 and J usage is TRBJ1-5, with 11 positions matching TRBD1. The V segment lost 6 bases and the J segment 6 bases; nucleotides outside the gene matches: 7. CDR3 size: 15 residues. CDR1 and CDR2 (germline): MNHEY, SMNVEV (reference sequence). The CDR3 region has the DNA TGTGCCAGCAGACCGGGACAGGGGGTCGCTCAGCCCCAGCATTTT. It codes for CASRPGQGVAQPQHF.

This chain connects TRBV30 to TRBJ2-7; no reliable D call. CDR1 is GTSNPN and CDR2 is SVGIG in the germline V gene (reference sequence). V was shortened by 3 bases and J by 3 bases, with 9 bases between the two germline ends. The CDR3 totals 12 residues. Here the CDR3 reads CAWRGSLYEQYF. CDR3 nucleotides: TGTGCCTGGAGGGGGTCTCTCTACGAGCAGTACTTC.